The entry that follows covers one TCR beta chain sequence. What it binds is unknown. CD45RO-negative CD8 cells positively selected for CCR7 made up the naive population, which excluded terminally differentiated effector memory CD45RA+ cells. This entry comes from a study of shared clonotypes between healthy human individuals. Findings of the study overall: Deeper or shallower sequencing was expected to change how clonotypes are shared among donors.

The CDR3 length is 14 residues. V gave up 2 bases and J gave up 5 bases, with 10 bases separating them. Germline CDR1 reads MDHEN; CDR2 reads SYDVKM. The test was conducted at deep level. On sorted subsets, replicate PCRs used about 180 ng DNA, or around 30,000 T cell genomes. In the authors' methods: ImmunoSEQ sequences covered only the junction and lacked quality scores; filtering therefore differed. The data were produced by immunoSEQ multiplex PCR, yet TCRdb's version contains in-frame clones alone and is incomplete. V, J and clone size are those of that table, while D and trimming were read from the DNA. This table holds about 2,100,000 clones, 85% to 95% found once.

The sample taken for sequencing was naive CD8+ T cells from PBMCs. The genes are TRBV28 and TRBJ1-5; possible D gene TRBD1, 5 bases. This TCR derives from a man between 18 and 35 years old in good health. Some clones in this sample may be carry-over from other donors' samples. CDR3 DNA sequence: TGTGCCAGCAGTTTAAGGGGTCCAGATCAGCCCCAGCATTTT. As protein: CASSLRGPDQPQHF. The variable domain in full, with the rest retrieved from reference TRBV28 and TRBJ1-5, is DVKVTQSSRYLVKRTGEKVFLECVQDMDHENMFWYRQDPGLGLRLIYFSYDVKMKEKGDIPEGYSVSREKKERFSLILESASTNQTSMYLCASSLRGPDQPQHFGDGTRLSIL.